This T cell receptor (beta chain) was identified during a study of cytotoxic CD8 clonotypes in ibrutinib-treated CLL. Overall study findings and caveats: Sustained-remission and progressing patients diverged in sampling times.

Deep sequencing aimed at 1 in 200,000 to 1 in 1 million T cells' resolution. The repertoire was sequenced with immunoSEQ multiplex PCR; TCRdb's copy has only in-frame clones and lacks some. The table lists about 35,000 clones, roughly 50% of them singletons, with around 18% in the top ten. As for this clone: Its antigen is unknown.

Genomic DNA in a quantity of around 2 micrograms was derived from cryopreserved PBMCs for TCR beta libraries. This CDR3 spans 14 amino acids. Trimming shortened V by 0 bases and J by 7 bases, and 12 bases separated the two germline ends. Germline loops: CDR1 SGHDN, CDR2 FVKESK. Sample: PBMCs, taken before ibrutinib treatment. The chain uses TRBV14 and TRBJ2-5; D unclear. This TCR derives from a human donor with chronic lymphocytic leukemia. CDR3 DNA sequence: TGTGCCAGCAGCCAAGATATGGGGTACGGGACCCAGTACTTC. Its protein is CASSQDMGYGTQYF.